This is a list of T cell receptor beta chains from one sample in a study of blood T cell repertoires in COVID-19. TCRdb keeps only in-frame clones here, not all; method: immunoSEQ multiplex PCR. The sample lists roughly 200,000 clones, about three quarters occurring once. Sample: peripheral blood. These receptors were taken from a woman at least 80 years old with COVID-19, enrolled during active disease. Each CDR3 is given with its conserved first and last residue. A D gene is named only where the DNA matches it firmly. Clone size is stated in some rows and not others, as once, few, many or a class when expanded.

v_gene	abundance	j_gene	d_gene	CDR3aa	CDR3nt
TRBV6-2/TRBV6-3	NA	TRBJ2-2	NA	CASSYGHTGLAGELFF	TGTGCCAGCAGTTACGGGCATACAGGGTTGGCCGGGGAGCTGTTTTTT
TRBV2	NA	TRBJ2-7	TRBD1	CASSVQGATYEQYF	TGTGCCAGCAGTGTCCAGGGGGCAACCTACGAGCAGTACTTC
TRBV5-6	NA	TRBJ1-1	NA	CASSWRTEAFF	TGTGCCAGCAGCTGGCGGACTGAAGCTTTCTTT
TRBV7-6	few	TRBJ1-2	NA	CASSSPGRGQGYTF	TGTGCCAGCAGCTCCCCCGGCAGGGGTCAGGGCTACACCTTC
TRBV3-1/TRBV3-2	NA	TRBJ2-7	NA	CASSQVPSSRYEQYF	TGTGCCAGCAGCCAAGTACCTAGTTCTAGATACGAGCAGTACTTC
TRBV14	NA	TRBJ2-5	TRBD1	CASRPTGVQETQYF	TGTGCCAGCAGACCGACAGGGGTTCAAGAGACCCAGTACTTC
TRBV28	NA	TRBJ1-2	NA	CASSLWEAYGYTF	TGTGCCAGCAGTTTATGGGAGGCCTATGGCTACACCTTC
TRBV6-5	once	TRBJ2-2	TRBD1	CASRAQGHTGELFF	TGTGCCAGCAGGGCACAGGGGCACACCGGGGAGCTGTTTTTT
TRBV7-2	NA	TRBJ1-2	TRBD1	CASSFRGQGAGGYTF	TGTGCCAGCAGCTTCAGGGGACAGGGAGCGGGTGGCTACACCTTC
TRBV5-1	NA	TRBJ1-1	NA	CASSYDRELVLEAFF	TGCGCCAGCAGCTACGACCGGGAGCTCGTCCTTGAAGCTTTCTTT
TRBV18	NA	TRBJ2-7	NA	CASSLDSSPTYEQYF	TGTGCCAGCTCACTCGACAGCTCACCTACCTACGAGCAGTACTTC
TRBV10-3	NA	TRBJ1-2	NA	CAIRLQEPNYGYTF	TGTGCCATCCGATTGCAGGAACCTAACTATGGCTACACCTTC
TRBV7-9	NA	TRBJ1-5	TRBD1	CASSLGQGAGTQHF	TGTGCCAGCAGCCTGGGACAGGGGGCTGGGACCCAGCATTTT
TRBV11-2	once	TRBJ2-1	TRBD2	CASSRGLAPYNEQFF	TGTGCCAGCAGCCGGGGACTAGCCCCCTACAATGAGCAGTTCTTC
TRBV4-2	NA	TRBJ2-1	NA	CASSLGTGGRDEQFF	TGTGCCAGCAGCCTTGGAACCGGGGGTCGGGATGAGCAGTTCTTC
TRBV4-2	NA	TRBJ2-7	NA	CASSHTAQGGIYEQYF	TGTGCCAGCAGCCACACAGCACAAGGTGGTATCTACGAGCAGTACTTC
TRBV6-5	NA	TRBJ2-7	TRBD1	CASKRQGSYEQYF	TGTGCCAGCAAAAGACAGGGCTCCTACGAGCAGTACTTC
TRBV6-6	few	TRBJ1-1	NA	CASSLRKTEAFF	TGTGCCAGCAGTTTGAGGAAGACTGAAGCTTTCTTT
TRBV19	NA	TRBJ1-2	NA	CASSVNNRARGYTF	TGTGCCAGTAGTGTAAATAACAGGGCTCGCGGCTACACCTTC
TRBV11-2	NA	TRBJ1-5	TRBD1	CASSLGTGVRQPQHF	TGTGCCAGCAGCTTAGGGACAGGGGTACGTCAGCCCCAGCATTTT
TRBV28	once	TRBJ1-1	TRBD1	CASSSRQGRRDTEAFF	TGTGCCAGCAGTTCGCGACAGGGGAGACGGGACACTGAAGCTTTCTTT
TRBV3-1/TRBV3-2	NA	TRBJ2-1	TRBD2	CASSRTSGGTYNEQFF	TGTGCCAGCAGCCGGACTAGCGGGGGGACCTACAATGAGCAGTTCTTC
TRBV5-1	NA	TRBJ1-4	NA	CASSPDRINEKLFF	TGCGCCAGCAGCCCAGACAGGATTAATGAAAAACTGTTTTTT
TRBV6-2/TRBV6-3	few	TRBJ2-7	NA	CASSYSESGAVDEQYF	TGTGCCAGCAGTTACTCGGAGTCAGGGGCAGTCGACGAGCAGTACTTC
TRBV2	NA	TRBJ2-3	NA	CASSEDLLNTDTQYF	TGTGCCAGCAGTGAAGATCTACTGAACACAGATACGCAGTATTTT
TRBV13	NA	TRBJ2-5	TRBD1	CASSLGQGEETQYF	TGTGCCAGCAGCTTAGGGCAGGGGGAAGAGACCCAGTACTTC
TRBV19	once	TRBJ1-2	NA	CASRGQDYGYTF	TGTGCCAGTCGGGGACAAGACTATGGCTACACCTTC
TRBV3-1/TRBV3-2	once	TRBJ2-1	NA	CASSHSLRGEVEQFF	TGTGCCAGCAGCCATTCCCTGCGGGGTGAAGTTGAGCAGTTCTTC
TRBV29-1	NA	TRBJ1-1	NA	CSVERRLNTEAFF	TGCAGCGTTGAACGCCGGTTGAACACTGAAGCTTTCTTT
TRBV18	NA	TRBJ2-7	TRBD2	CASSPGLANHEQYF	TGTGCCAGCTCACCCGGACTAGCGAATCACGAGCAGTACTTC
TRBV7-8	NA	TRBJ2-2	TRBD2	CASSRTSSNTGELFF	TGTGCCAGCAGCCGGACTAGCAGTAACACCGGGGAGCTGTTTTTT
TRBV4-3	NA	TRBJ1-6	NA	CASRPTVGPLHF	TGCGCCAGCAGACCGACAGTCGGTCCCCTCCACTTT
TRBV7-8	few	TRBJ2-1	TRBD2	CASSLGLLAGGYNEQFF	TGTGCCAGCAGCTTAGGTTTACTAGCGGGGGGTTACAATGAGCAGTTCTTC
TRBV6-2/TRBV6-3	NA	TRBJ1-4	NA	CASSPSGRLRVGEKLFF	TGTGCCAGCAGCCCTAGCGGACGGCTCCGAGTAGGAGAAAAACTGTTTTTT
TRBV5-5	NA	TRBJ2-5	NA	CASRPGSAIQETQYF	TGTGCCAGCAGACCCGGTTCCGCGATACAAGAGACCCAGTACTTC
TRBV13	NA	TRBJ1-3	NA	CASSLEESGNTIYF	TGTGCCAGCAGCTTAGAAGAGTCTGGAAACACCATATATTTT
TRBV24-1	NA	TRBJ2-1	TRBD1	CATSDRSGTGGNYNEQFF	TGTGCCACCAGTGACCGATCAGGGACAGGGGGTAACTACAATGAGCAGTTCTTC
TRBV7-2	NA	TRBJ2-2	NA	CASSDWDIGNTGELFF	TGTGCCAGCAGCGACTGGGACATTGGGAACACCGGGGAGCTGTTTTTT
TRBV7-9	few	TRBJ1-2	TRBD1	CASSLAGGTGYPNYGYTF	TGTGCCAGCAGCTTAGCGGGTGGGACAGGGTACCCAAACTATGGCTACACCTTC
TRBV28	NA	TRBJ2-7	TRBD1	CASSLPGQGGFKQYF	TGTGCCAGCAGTTTACCGGGACAGGGGGGTTTTAAGCAGTACTTC
TRBV20-1	NA	TRBJ2-7	TRBD1	CSASVGTGSYEQYF	TGCAGTGCTAGTGTGGGGACAGGTTCCTACGAGCAGTACTTC
TRBV6-6	NA	TRBJ2-3	NA	CASSYWRGPTDTQYF	TGTGCCAGCAGTTACTGGCGGGGCCCCACAGATACGCAGTATTTT
TRBV19	NA	TRBJ2-6	NA	CASSPAHSGANVLTF	TGTGCCAGTAGCCCCGCACACTCTGGGGCCAACGTCCTGACTTTC
TRBV4-3	NA	TRBJ2-7	TRBD1	CASSQETGDEQYF	TGCGCCAGCAGCCAAGAGACAGGGGACGAGCAGTACTTC
TRBV7-6	NA	TRBJ1-1	TRBD1	CASSSGQHPNTEAFF	TGTGCCAGCAGCTCGGGACAGCATCCGAACACTGAAGCTTTCTTT
TRBV5-1	NA	TRBJ2-3	NA	CASSLEYGDTQYF	TGCGCCAGCAGCTTGGAGTACGGTGATACGCAGTATTTT
TRBV4-3	few	TRBJ1-2	TRBD1	CASSQEVDRGLGNYGYTF	TGCGCCAGCAGCCAAGAAGTAGACAGGGGGCTCGGAAACTATGGCTACACCTTC
TRBV20-1	NA	TRBJ2-1	TRBD2	CSARETSGVYNEQFF	TGCAGTGCTCGTGAAACTAGCGGGGTATACAATGAGCAGTTCTTC
TRBV18	NA	TRBJ2-5	TRBD2	CASSPEASGKQETQYF	TGTGCCAGCTCACCAGAGGCTAGCGGAAAACAAGAGACCCAGTACTTC
TRBV5-1	once	TRBJ2-1	TRBD1	CASNRDRTDNEQFF	TGCGCCAGTAACCGGGACAGGACCGACAATGAGCAGTTCTTC
TRBV5-8	NA	TRBJ1-1	NA	CASSSGGGLNTEAFF	TGTGCCAGCAGCTCCGGGGGGGGATTGAACACTGAAGCTTTCTTT
TRBV7-9	NA	TRBJ1-2	NA	CASRSLGEGGYTF	TGTGCCAGCAGATCGCTGGGGGAGGGAGGCTACACCTTC
TRBV12-3/TRBV12-4	NA	TRBJ2-1	NA	CASSLNLPNEQFF	TGTGCCAGCAGTTTAAATCTCCCTAATGAGCAGTTCTTC
TRBV7-2	NA	TRBJ1-5	TRBD1	CASSFRRGPGQPQHF	TGTGCCAGCAGCTTCCGCAGGGGGCCTGGGCAGCCCCAGCATTTT
TRBV10-3	NA	TRBJ1-1	TRBD1	CAISPQGERTEAFF	TGTGCCATCAGTCCGCAGGGGGAAAGGACTGAAGCTTTCTTT
TRBV29-1	once	TRBJ2-7	NA	CSVQLGVTGLYEQYF	TGCAGCGTGCAACTTGGGGTGACAGGTCTCTACGAGCAGTACTTC
TRBV5-1	NA	TRBJ2-7	NA	CASSFGQGGTHEQYF	TGCGCCAGCAGCTTCGGACAGGGAGGGACCCACGAGCAGTACTTC
TRBV5-4	NA	TRBJ2-3	TRBD1	CASSSRGLSPDTQYF	TGTGCCAGCAGCTCCAGGGGGCTGAGCCCAGATACGCAGTATTTT
TRBV14	NA	TRBJ1-6	NA	CASSQGQGFVNSPLHF	TGTGCCAGCAGCCAAGGGCAGGGGTTCGTCAATTCACCCCTCCACTTT